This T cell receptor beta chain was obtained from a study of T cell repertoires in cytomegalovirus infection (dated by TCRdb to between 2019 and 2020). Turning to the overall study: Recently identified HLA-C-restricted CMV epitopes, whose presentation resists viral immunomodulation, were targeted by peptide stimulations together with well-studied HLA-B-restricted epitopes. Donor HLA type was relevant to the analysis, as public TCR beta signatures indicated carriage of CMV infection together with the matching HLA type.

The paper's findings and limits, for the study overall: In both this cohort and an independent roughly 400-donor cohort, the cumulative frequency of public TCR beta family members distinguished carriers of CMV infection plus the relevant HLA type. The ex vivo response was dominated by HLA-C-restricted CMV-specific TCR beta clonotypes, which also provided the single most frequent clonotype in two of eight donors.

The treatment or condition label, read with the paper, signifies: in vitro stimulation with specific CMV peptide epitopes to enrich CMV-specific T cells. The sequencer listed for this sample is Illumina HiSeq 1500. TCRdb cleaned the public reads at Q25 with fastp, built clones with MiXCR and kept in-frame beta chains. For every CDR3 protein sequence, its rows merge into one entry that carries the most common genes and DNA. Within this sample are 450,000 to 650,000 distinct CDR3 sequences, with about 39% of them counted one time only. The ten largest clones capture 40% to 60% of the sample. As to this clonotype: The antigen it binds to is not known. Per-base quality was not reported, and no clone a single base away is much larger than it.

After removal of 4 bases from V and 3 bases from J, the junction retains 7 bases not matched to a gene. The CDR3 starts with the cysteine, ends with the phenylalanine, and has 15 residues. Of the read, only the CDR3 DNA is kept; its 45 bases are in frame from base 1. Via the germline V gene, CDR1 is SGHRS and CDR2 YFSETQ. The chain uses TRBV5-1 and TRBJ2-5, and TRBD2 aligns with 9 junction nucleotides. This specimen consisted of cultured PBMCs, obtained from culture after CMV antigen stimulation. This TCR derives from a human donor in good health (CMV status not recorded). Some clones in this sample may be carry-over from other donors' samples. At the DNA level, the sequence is TGCGCCAGCAGCCCCCCTGCTAGCGGGGAAGAGACCCAGTACTTC. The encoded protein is CASSPPASGEETQYF.